This entry describes one T cell receptor (beta chain). This clonotype was detected ten times or more. There is no known antigen for this receptor. Qualities for individual bases were not recorded, and no much larger clone is one base off. The CDR3 sequence holds 16 residues, the cysteine and phenylalanine included. The entry retains the CDR3 DNA only, 48 bases that are in frame from base 1. Trimming at the junction amounts to 8 bases on V and 0 bases on J, and the germline ends lie 17 bases apart. CDR1 and CDR2 are read off the germline V gene as SGHTA and FQGNSA. This record comes from a study of CD4 and CD8 cells across lung adenocarcinoma regions (dated by TCRdb to 2016 to 2019). Broadly, across the study: The study compared tumor centers with tumor margins to examine intratumor heterogeneity of the T cell receptor repertoire.

The donors were patients who had localized lung adenocarcinoma, which is a subtype of non-small cell lung cancer. The samples were taken from the centers of localized lung adenocarcinomas. For TCR repertoire analysis, CD8+ T cells taken from tumor tissue were profiled apart from CD4+ T cells. Library preparation employed PCR. Sequenced using a HiSeq X Ten. The public reads were reprocessed in TCRdb via fastp at Q25 and MiXCR, keeping in-frame beta chains. Each entry merges the rows of one CDR3 protein and shows their most common DNA and genes. For this sample the table gives thousands of distinct CDR3 sequences, of which under 50% were detected only once. About 95% of the sample rests with the top ten.

The sequence derives from a male donor with lung adenocarcinoma. The CD4 and CD8 labels of this study may be unreliable. The V gene is TRBV7-2 and the J gene is TRBJ1-3; the D gene lacks a confident call. Sequenced material: CD8+ T cells from the center of a lung tumor. The sample's cell subset or site label, in plain terms: tumor center region. The nucleotide sequence reads as follows: TGTGCCAGCGGCAGGCAAAATTCCAACTCTGGAAACACCATATATTTT. Its translation reads: CASGRQNSNSGNTIYF. Beyond the CDR3, the reference TRBV7-2 and TRBJ1-3 genes provide the residues; the full variable domain reads: GAGVSQSPSNKVTEKGKDVELRCDPISGHTALYWYRQSLGQGLEFLIYFQGNSAPDKSGLPSDRFSAERTGGSVSTLTIQRTQQEDSAVYLCASGRQNSNSGNTIYFGEGSWLTVV.